Below are 20 T cell receptor beta chains sequenced from a single sample in a study of cytomegalovirus exposure and HLA in healthy donors. PCR primers comprised 60 Vbeta and 13 Jbeta primers. Only in-frame clones appear in the TCRdb table, and some are missing; sequencing was by immunoSEQ multiplex PCR. The sample contains approximately 160,000 clones, over 75% of which appear only once. The sequenced sample was PBMCs. The receptor source for this set is a woman under 30 in good health and CMV-seronegative.

In nucleotides, the CDR3 is TGTGCCTGGAGTGGGCTAGCGGGAGGCGGCGAGACCCAGTACTTC. This encodes CAWSGLAGGGETQYF. The V gene is TRBV30, the J gene TRBJ2-5, with 11 bases fitting TRBD2. The V and J ends lost 1 base and 5 bases, in that order; junction bases with no gene match: 6. Germline CDR1 GTSNPN, CDR2 SVGIG (reference sequence). The length of the CDR3 is 15 residues.

V and J are TRBV13 and TRBJ2-1; 15 nucleotides agree with TRBD2. With V trimmed by 5 bases and J by 8 bases, 13 bases remained unmatched. The V gene's germline CDR1 is PRHDT and CDR2 FYEKMQ (reference sequence). The CDR3 has 18 residues. The CDR3 loop reads CASSIGGTSGRIADEQFF. The DNA of the CDR3 is TGTGCCAGCAGCATCGGAGGGACTAGCGGGAGGATCGCGGATGAGCAGTTCTTC.

The rearrangement uses TRBV18 and TRBJ1-5; maybe TRBD1 (5 bases). The CDR3 extends over 16 amino acids. With 1 base removed from V and 7 bases from J, the gap between germline ends came to 17 bases. Germline V gene lookup returns CDR1 KGHSH and CDR2 LQKENI. The CDR3 protein is CASSPQGRAVGQPQHF. The CDR3 coding sequence is TGTGCCAGCTCACCACAGGGCAGGGCGGTTGGCCAGCCCCAGCATTTT.

This clone was observed once. The junction shows a germline mismatch at one end, possibly a read error. The J gene is TRBJ2-1, the V gene TRBV7-3; 9 bases align to TRBD1. The germline V gene has CDR1 SGHTA and CDR2 FQGTGA. This CDR3 is 18 amino acids long. In DNA, the CDR3 is TGTTCCAGCAGCTTATTAGGACAGGGGCCTACCCTTTACAATGAGCAGTTCTTC. Residues: CSSSLLGQGPTLYNEQFF.

This chain uses TRBV5-6 with TRBJ2-3; 9 bases line up with TRBD2. Losses at the gene ends were 2 bases for V and 3 bases for J; bases not matched to a gene: 4. This CDR3 spans 15 amino acids. The germline V gene has CDR1 SGHDT and CDR2 YYEEEE. CDR3 amino acids: CASSFHSGSTDTQYF. For the CDR3, the DNA is TGTGCCAGCAGCTTCCATAGCGGGAGTACAGATACGCAGTATTTT.

V gene TRBV7-9 combines with J gene TRBJ2-1, with D perhaps TRBD1 (5 bases). CDR1 and CDR2 (germline): SEHNR, FQNEAQ (reference sequence). With 5 bases removed from V and 7 bases from J, the gap between germline ends came to 15 bases. The CDR3 runs 14 residues. In DNA form, the CDR3 reads TGTGCCAGCAGCCCCCGTTCAGGGCCTAATGAGCAGTTCTTC. Its translation: CASSPRSGPNEQFF.

The CDR3 DNA sequence: TGTGCCAGCAGCCTCGGACAGGCAAACACCATATATTTT. Translation gives CASSLGQANTIYF. The chain combines TRBV7-9 with TRBJ1-3, with 7 nucleotides matching TRBD1. Per germline, CDR1 SEHNR and CDR2 FQNEAQ (reference sequence). The V segment lost 5 bases and the J segment 6 bases; nucleotides outside the gene matches: 4. The CDR3 covers 13 residues.

This chain's CDR3 is CASSPVPGQGVGDTQYF. The CDR3 DNA follows: TGTGCCAGCAGCCCCGTACCGGGACAGGGGGTAGGAGATACGCAGTATTTT. The chain carries TRBV5-5 and TRBJ2-3; 11 bases are shared with TRBD1. With V trimmed by 4 bases and J by 5 bases, 12 bases remained unmatched. The CDR3 spans 17 residues. Germline values: CDR1 SGHKS, CDR2 YYEKEE (reference sequence).

V and J are TRBV7-9 and TRBJ2-1; TRBD2 aligns across 10 bases. From germline, CDR1 is SEHNR and CDR2 FQNEAQ (reference sequence). J lost 7 bases, V lost 1 base, and 4 bases had no gene match. This CDR3 is built from 15 residues. As DNA, the CDR3 is TGTGCCAGCAGCTTAGAGCGGGGGGGCGGAAATGAGCAGTTCTTC. Encoded protein: CASSLERGGGNEQFF. Full variable domain (outside the CDR3, taken from reference TRBV7-9 and TRBJ2-1): DTGVSQNPRHKITKRGQNVTFRCDPISEHNRLYWYRQTLGQGPEFLTYFQNEAQLEKSRLLSDRFSAERPKGSFSTLEIQRTEQGDSAMYLCASSLERGGGNEQFFGPGTRLTVL.

CDR3 DNA: TGTGCCAGCAGCTCCAGGGTCCGGAGGGGCACCGGGGAGCTGTTTTTT. This codes for CASSSRVRRGTGELFF. The chain carries TRBV7-8 and TRBJ2-2; possible D gene TRBD2, 6 bases. Germline CDR1 SGHVS, CDR2 FQNEAQ. The CDR3 sequence is 16 residues long. V lost 4 bases and J lost 4, with 16 bases in between.

This clone was recorded a few times. The chain carries TRBV11-2 and TRBJ1-1; perhaps TRBD1 as D (6 bases). This CDR3 spans 14 amino acids. V was cut by 5 bases and J by 1 base, with 11 bases left in between. Germline-derived CDR1 and CDR2 are SGHAT and FQNNGV. CDR3 protein: CASSPMGANTEAFF. The CDR3 DNA is TGTGCCAGCAGCCCGATGGGGGCGAACACTGAAGCTTTCTTT. Looking up the rest from reference TRBV11-2 and TRBJ1-1 gives the full variable domain: EAGVAQSPRYKIIEKRQSVAFWCNPISGHATLYWYQQILGQGPKLLIQFQNNGVVDDSQLPKDRFSAERLKGVDSTLKIQPAKLEDSAVYLCASSPMGANTEAFFGQGTRLTVV.

The chain couples TRBV7-9 to TRBJ2-7; maybe TRBD1 (6 bases). V lost 1 base to trimming and J lost 7 bases, with 11 bases between them. The germline V gene has CDR1 SEHNR and CDR2 FQNEAQ (reference sequence). The CDR3 contains 13 residues. As DNA, the CDR3 is TGTGCCAGCAGCTTAGAACAGGGTAGTGAGCAGTACTTC. Its translation is CASSLEQGSEQYF.

The V call is TRBV2, the J call TRBJ1-2; D may be TRBD1 (6 bases). The CDR3 length is 13 residues. V was cut by 6 bases and J by 4 bases, with 12 bases left in between. Germline loops: CDR1 SNHLY, CDR2 FYNNEI. The CDR3: CASSQQGRYGYTF. CDR3 coding DNA: TGTGCCAGCAGCCAACAGGGCCGCTATGGCTACACCTTC. Full variable domain (rest looked up from reference TRBV2 and TRBJ1-2): EPEVTQTPSHQVTQMGQEVILRCVPISNHLYFYWYRQILGQKVEFLVSFYNNEISEKSEIFDDQFSVERPDGSNFTLKIRSTKLEDSAMYFCASSQQGRYGYTFGSGTRLTVV.

The CDR3 loop is CASSLIAGGPPRQETQYF. In DNA, the CDR3 is TGTGCCAGCAGCTTAATTGCGGGGGGTCCGCCAAGACAAGAGACCCAGTACTTC. The rearrangement uses TRBV13 and TRBJ2-5; 8 bases match TRBD2. Germline-derived CDR1 and CDR2 are PRHDT and FYEKMQ (reference sequence). This CDR3 has 18 amino acids. V lost 2 bases to trimming and J lost 2 bases; unmatched junction nucleotides: 13.

V and J are TRBV4-2 and TRBJ1-2; D might be TRBD1 (5 bases). The germline V gene encodes CDR1 LGHNA and CDR2 YNFKEQ. Deletions cut 1 base from V and 8 bases from J, with 14 bases between. This CDR3 is built from 14 residues. CDR3 nucleotides: TGTGCCAGCAGCCAAGGGGGGAGGGATCGGGGCTACACCTTC. Translated: CASSQGGRDRGYTF.

The count of this clone is one. V is TRBV30 and J is TRBJ2-1; D not resolved. The CDR3 runs to 13 residues. Germline values: CDR1 GTSNPN, CDR2 SVGIG (reference sequence). V lost 2 bases and J 8 bases, leaving 13 bases between the germline ends. CDR3 in amino acids: CAWSLRLEDEQFF. The CDR3 nucleotides are TGTGCCTGGAGTCTGAGACTTGAGGATGAGCAGTTCTTC.

This sequence joins TRBV25-1 and TRBJ1-2; D not certain. Germline-derived CDR1 and CDR2 are MGHDK and SYGVNS. CDR3 length: 17 amino acids. V was pared by 1 base and J by 1 base, with 16 bases between. The CDR3 is CASSESSVGRGNYGYTF. The CDR3, as DNA: TGTGCCAGCAGTGAATCGTCTGTGGGTCGCGGTAACTATGGCTACACCTTC.

This chain joins TRBV2 and TRBJ2-5, with 7 nucleotides matching TRBD2. The V and J ends lost 4 bases and 9 bases, in that order; junction bases with no gene match: 11. Germline V gene sequence: CDR1 SNHLY, CDR2 FYNNEI. This CDR3 comprises 14 residues. The CDR3 region has the DNA TGTGCCAGCAGTGCCCTAGCGGCCGGCGTGGCCCAGTACTTC. It translates to CASSALAAGVAQYF. The whole variable domain, filled in from reference TRBV2 and TRBJ2-5, reads EPEVTQTPSHQVTQMGQEVILRCVPISNHLYFYWYRQILGQKVEFLVSFYNNEISEKSEIFDDQFSVERPDGSNFTLKIRSTKLEDSAMYFCASSALAAGVAQYFGPGTRLLVL.

The V gene is TRBV7-8, the J gene TRBJ1-3; D possibly corresponds to TRBD1 (6 bases). V lost 2 bases and J lost 2, with 13 bases in between. Germline V gene sequence: CDR1 SGHVS, CDR2 FQNEAQ. The CDR3 contains 16 residues. CDR3 DNA sequence: TGTGCCAGCAGCTTACCGGGGGGCCGCACTGGAAACACCATATATTTT. Translation gives CASSLPGGRTGNTIYF. Full variable domain (missing parts from reference TRBV7-8 and TRBJ1-3): GAGVSQSPRYKVAKRGQDVALRCDPISGHVSLFWYQQALGQGPEFLTYFQNEAQLDKSGLPSDRFFAERPEGSVSTLKIQRTQQEDSAVYLCASSLPGGRTGNTIYFGEGSWLTVV.

The chain has TRBV19 and TRBJ2-1; TRBD1 matches at 8 bases. Germline V lookup: CDR1 LNHDA, CDR2 SQIVND (reference sequence). CDR3 size: 13 residues. V lost 5 bases and J lost 9; bases outside the gene matches: 6. This CDR3 is CASSREDRGEQFF. CDR3 sequence (DNA): TGTGCCAGTAGTCGCGAAGACAGGGGTGAGCAGTTCTTC.